Ten or more counts support the clone carrying this TCR beta chain. Between the trimmed V and J ends, which lost 6 bases and 0 bases, there was a span of 12 bases. Germline loops: CDR1 SNHLY, CDR2 FYNNEI. The CDR3 runs to 15 residues. This sample stems from a study of CD8 T cells in ankylosing spondylitis. TCRdb passed the 5' RACE reads through MiXCR, listing each CDR3 protein once. The sample has around 220,000 distinct CDR3 sequences; 10% to 13% are singletons. The rearrangement joins TRBV2 to TRBJ2-1, with D hard to call. The specimen was blood, either unsorted or a sorted T cell fraction (not recorded which). The receptor's source is a male donor with ankylosing spondylitis or in good health (not recorded which). CDR3 region: CASRADSGSYNEQFF. In nucleotides, the CDR3 is TGTGCCAGCAGGGCTGACTCCGGCTCCTACAATGAGCAGTTCTTC.